Included here is one TCR beta chain sequence, with context. As yet, its antigen is unknown. There are 17 residues in the CDR3. After removal of 1 base from V and 7 bases from J, the junction contained 8 bases not matched to a gene. CDR1 and CDR2 (germline): SGHNT, YENEEA. The data were taken from a study of blood T cells in healthy people across ages. Regarding the study as a whole: Roughly linear declines in TCR beta diversity per million T cells occurred with age. Since the PBMCs were unsorted, naive and antigen-experienced cells could not be conclusively compared.

Together with a sample-barcoded 5' primer, a J-beta primer mix was included in a second PCR lasting roughly 6 to 12 cycles. TCRdb re-called the 5' RACE reads with MiXCR, one entry per CDR3 protein. Here the sample spans approximately 940,000 distinct CDR3 sequences, around 48% being singletons. This chain joins TRBV11-3 and TRBJ2-2; 11 bases agree with TRBD1. Sequencing was done on a sample of blood. This TCR was recovered from a man aged 30 to 45 in good health. CDR3 sequence (DNA): TGTGCCAGCAGCTTAGCCCCGGACAGGGGGCGTGTCGGGGAGCTGTTTTTT. Protein sequence: CASSLAPDRGRVGELFF. Based on the CDR3 plus reference TRBV11-3 and TRBJ2-2, the full variable domain is EAGVVQSPRYKIIEKKQPVAFWCNPISGHNTLYWYLQNLGQGPELLIRYENEEAVDDSQLPKDRFSAERLKGVDSTLKIQPAELGDSAVYLCASSLAPDRGRVGELFFGEGSRLTVL.